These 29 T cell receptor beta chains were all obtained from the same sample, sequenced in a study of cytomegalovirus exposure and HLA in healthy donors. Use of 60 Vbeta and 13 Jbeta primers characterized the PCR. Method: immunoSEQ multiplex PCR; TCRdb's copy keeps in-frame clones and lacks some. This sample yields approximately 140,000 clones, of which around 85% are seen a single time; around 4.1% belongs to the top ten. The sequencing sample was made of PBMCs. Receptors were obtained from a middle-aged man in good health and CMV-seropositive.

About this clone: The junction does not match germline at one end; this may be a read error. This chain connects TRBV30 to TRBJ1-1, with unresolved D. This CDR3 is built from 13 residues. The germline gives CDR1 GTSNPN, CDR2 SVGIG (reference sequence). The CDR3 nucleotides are TGTGCCCGGAGTGGTTGGGGAGGAACTGAAGCTTTCTTT. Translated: CARSGWGGTEAFF. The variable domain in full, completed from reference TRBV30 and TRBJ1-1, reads SQTIHQWPATLVQPVGSPLSLECTVEGTSNPNLYWYRQAAGRGLQLLFYSVGIGQISSEVPQNLSASRPQDRQFILSSKKLLLSDSGFYLCARSGWGGTEAFFGQGTRLTVV.

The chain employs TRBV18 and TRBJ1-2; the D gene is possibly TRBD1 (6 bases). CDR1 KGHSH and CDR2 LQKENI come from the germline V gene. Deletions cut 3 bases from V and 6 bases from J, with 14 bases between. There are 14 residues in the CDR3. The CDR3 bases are TGTGCCAGCTCACCTTGGCAGGGGAAAGATGGCTACACCTTC. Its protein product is CASSPWQGKDGYTF.

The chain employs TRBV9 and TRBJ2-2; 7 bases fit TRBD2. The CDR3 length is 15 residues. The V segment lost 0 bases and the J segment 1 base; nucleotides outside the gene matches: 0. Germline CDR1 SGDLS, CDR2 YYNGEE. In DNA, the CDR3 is TGTGCCAGCAGCGTAGAGCGGGGGAACACCGGGGAGCTGTTTTTT. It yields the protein CASSVERGNTGELFF.

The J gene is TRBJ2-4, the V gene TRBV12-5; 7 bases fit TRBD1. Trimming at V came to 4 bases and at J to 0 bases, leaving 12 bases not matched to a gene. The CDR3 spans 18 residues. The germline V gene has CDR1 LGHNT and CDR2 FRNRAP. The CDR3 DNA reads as TGTGCTAGTGGTTCAAACCCGACAGGGAACATAGCCAAAAACATTCAGTACTTC. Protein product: CASGSNPTGNIAKNIQYF.

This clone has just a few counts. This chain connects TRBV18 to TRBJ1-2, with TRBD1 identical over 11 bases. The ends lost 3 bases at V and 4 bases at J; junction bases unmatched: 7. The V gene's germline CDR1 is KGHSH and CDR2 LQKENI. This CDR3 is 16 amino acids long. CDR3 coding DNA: TGTGCCAGCTCACCCGGACAGGGGGCCTTCTCCTATGGCTACACCTTC. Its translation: CASSPGQGAFSYGYTF.

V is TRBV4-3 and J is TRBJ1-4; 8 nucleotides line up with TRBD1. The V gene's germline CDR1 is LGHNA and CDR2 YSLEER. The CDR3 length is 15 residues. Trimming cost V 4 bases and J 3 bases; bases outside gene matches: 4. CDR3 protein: CASSPGTGPNEKLFF. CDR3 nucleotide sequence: TGCGCCAGCAGCCCCGGGACAGGCCCTAATGAAAAACTGTTTTTT.

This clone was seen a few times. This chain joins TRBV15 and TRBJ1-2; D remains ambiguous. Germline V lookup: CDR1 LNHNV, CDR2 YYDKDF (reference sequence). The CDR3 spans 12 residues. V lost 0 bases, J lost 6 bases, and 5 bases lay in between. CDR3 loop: CATSRDTNGYTF. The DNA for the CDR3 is TGTGCCACCAGCAGAGATACAAATGGCTACACCTTC.

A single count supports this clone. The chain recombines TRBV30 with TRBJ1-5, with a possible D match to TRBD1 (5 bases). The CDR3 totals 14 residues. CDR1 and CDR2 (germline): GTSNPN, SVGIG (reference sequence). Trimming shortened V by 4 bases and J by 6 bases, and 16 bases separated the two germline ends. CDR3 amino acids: CAWKGAGGSQPQHF. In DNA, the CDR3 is TGTGCCTGGAAGGGCGCGGGGGGAAGTCAGCCCCAGCATTTT.

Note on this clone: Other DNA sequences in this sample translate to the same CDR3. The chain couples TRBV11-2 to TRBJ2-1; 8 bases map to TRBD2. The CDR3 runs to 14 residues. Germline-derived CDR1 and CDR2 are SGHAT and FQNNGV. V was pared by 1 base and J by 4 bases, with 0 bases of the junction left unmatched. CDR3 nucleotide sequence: TGTGCCAGCAGCTTAGCGGGAGGGTACAATGAGCAGTTCTTC. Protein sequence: CASSLAGGYNEQFF.

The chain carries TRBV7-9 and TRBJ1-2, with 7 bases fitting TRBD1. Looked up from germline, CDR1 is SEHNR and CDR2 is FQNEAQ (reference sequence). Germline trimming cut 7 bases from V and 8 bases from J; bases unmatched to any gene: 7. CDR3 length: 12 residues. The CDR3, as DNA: TGTGCCAGCACCATGGGACAGCGAGGCTACACCTTC. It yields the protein CASTMGQRGYTF.

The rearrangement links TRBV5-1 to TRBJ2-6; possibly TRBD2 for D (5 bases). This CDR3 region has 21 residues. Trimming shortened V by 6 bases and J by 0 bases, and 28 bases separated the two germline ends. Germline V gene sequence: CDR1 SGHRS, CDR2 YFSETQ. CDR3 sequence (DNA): TGCGCCAGCAAATCCTCGGGAAATAGTCGCACACCAGTCTCTGGGGCCAACGTCCTGACTTTC. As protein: CASKSSGNSRTPVSGANVLTF.

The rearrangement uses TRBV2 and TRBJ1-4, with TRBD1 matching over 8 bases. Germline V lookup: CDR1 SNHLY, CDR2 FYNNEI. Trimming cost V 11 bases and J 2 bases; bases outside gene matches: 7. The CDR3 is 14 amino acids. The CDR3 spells CAGARQGTNEKLFF. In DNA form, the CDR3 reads TGTGCCGGCGCTAGACAGGGGACTAATGAAAAACTGTTTTTT.

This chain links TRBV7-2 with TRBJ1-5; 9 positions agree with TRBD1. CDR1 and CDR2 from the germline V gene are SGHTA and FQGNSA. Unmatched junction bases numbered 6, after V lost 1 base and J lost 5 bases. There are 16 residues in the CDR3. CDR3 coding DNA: TGTGCCAGCAGCTTAGTGGCGGGACAGGGCCATCAGCCCCAGCATTTT. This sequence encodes CASSLVAGQGHQPQHF.

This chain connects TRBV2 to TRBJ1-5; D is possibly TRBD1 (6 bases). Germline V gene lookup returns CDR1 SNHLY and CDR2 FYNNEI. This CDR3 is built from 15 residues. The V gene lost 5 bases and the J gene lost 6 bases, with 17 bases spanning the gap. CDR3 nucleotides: TGTGCCAGCAGTAAGGGAGGGGGGGCTACTCAGCCCCAGCATTTT. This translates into CASSKGGGATQPQHF.

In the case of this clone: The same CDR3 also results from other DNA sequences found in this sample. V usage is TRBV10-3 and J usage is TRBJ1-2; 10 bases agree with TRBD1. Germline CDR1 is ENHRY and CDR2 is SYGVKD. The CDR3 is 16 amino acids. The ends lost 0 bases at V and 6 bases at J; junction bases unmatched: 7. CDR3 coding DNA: TGTGCCATCAGTGAGTCGACGGGACAGGGGCTTCATGGCTACACCTTC. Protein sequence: CAISESTGQGLHGYTF.

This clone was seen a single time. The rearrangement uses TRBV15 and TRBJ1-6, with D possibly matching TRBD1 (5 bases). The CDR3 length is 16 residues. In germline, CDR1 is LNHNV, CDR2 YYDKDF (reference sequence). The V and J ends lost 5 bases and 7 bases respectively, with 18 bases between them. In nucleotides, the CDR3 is TGTGCCACCAGCTGGACACCAAACGCCGGGAATTCACCCCTCCACTTT. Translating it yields CATSWTPNAGNSPLHF.

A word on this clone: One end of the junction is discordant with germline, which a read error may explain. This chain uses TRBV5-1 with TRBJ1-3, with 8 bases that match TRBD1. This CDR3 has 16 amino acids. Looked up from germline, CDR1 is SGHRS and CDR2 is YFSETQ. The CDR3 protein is CASSLGQVQSGNTIYF. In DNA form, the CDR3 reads TGCGCCAGCAGTTTGGGACAGGTTCAATCTGGAAACACCATATATTTT.

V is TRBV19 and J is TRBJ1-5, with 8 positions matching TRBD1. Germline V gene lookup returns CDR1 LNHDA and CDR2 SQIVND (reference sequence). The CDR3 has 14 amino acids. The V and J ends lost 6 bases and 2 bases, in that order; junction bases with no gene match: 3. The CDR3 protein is CASRTGGRNQPQHF. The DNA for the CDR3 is TGTGCCAGTAGAACAGGGGGGCGCAATCAGCCCCAGCATTTT.

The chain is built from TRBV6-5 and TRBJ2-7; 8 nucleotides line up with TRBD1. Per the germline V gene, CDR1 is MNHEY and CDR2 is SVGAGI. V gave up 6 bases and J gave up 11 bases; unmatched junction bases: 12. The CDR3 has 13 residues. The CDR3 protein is CASSLQDRGRKYF. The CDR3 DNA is TGTGCCAGCAGCTTACAAGACAGGGGTCGAAAGTACTTC.

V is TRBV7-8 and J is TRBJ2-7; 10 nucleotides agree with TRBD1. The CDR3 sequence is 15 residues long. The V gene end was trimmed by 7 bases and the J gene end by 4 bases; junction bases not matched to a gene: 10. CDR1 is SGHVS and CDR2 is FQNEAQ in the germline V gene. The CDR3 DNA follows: TGTGCCAGCAACCGACCCGGGACAGGGGATTACGAGCAGTACTTC. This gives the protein CASNRPGTGDYEQYF. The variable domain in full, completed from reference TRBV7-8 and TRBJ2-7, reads GAGVSQSPRYKVAKRGQDVALRCDPISGHVSLFWYQQALGQGPEFLTYFQNEAQLDKSGLPSDRFFAERPEGSVSTLKIQRTQQEDSAVYLCASNRPGTGDYEQYFGPGTRLTVT.

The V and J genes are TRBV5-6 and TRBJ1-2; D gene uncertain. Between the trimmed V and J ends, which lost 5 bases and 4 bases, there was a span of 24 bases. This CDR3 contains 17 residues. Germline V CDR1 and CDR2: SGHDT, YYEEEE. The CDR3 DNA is TGTGCCAGCAGTTATAGGAGTACCAGAGGACTTAGCTATGGCTACACCTTC. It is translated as CASSYRSTRGLSYGYTF.

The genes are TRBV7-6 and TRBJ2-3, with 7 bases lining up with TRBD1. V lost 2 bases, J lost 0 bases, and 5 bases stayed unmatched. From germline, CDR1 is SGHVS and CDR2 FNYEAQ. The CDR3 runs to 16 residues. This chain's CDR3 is CASSLRRDSSTDTQYF. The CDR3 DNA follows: TGTGCCAGCAGCTTAAGAAGGGACAGCAGCACAGATACGCAGTATTTT. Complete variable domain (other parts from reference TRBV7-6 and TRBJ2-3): GAGVSQSPRYKVTKRGQDVALRCDPISGHVSLYWYRQALGQGPEFLTYFNYEAQQDKSGLPNDRFSAERPEGSISTLTIQRTEQRDSAMYRCASSLRRDSSTDTQYFGPGTRLTVL.

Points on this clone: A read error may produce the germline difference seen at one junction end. The CDR3 DNA sequence: TGTTCCAGCAGACTAGCGGGGGCACAAGAGACCCAGTACTTC. It specifies CSSRLAGAQETQYF. The chain uses TRBV7-9 and TRBJ2-5; 12 nucleotides line up with TRBD2. Germline CDR1 is SEHNR and CDR2 is FQNEAQ (reference sequence). The length of the CDR3 is 14 residues. Complete variable domain (other parts from reference TRBV7-9 and TRBJ2-5): DTGVSQNPRHKITKRGQNVTFRCDPISEHNRLYWYRQTLGQGPEFLTYFQNEAQLEKSRLLSDRFSAERPKGSFSTLEIQRTEQGDSAMYLCSSRLAGAQETQYFGPGTRLLVL.

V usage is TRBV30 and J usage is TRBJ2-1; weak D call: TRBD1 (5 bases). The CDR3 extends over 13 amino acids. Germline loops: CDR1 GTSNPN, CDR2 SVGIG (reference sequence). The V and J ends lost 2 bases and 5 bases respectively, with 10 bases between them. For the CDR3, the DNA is TGTGCCTGGAGTAGACAGCTAAACAATGAGCAGTTCTTC. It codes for CAWSRQLNNEQFF.

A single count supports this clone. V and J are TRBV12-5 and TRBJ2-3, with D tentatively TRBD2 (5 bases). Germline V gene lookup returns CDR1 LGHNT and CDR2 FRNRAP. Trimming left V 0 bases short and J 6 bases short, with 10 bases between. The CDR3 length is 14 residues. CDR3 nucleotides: TGTGCTAGTGGTTTGGTACACCTAGCCGATACGCAGTATTTT. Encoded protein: CASGLVHLADTQYF.

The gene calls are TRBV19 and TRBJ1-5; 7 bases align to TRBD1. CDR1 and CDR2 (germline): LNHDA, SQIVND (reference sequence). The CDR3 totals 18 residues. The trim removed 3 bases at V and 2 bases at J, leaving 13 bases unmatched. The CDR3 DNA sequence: TGTGCCAGTAGTATGAGGGGGCAGGGGGTACGGGGCAATCAGCCCCAGCATTTT. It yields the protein CASSMRGQGVRGNQPQHF.

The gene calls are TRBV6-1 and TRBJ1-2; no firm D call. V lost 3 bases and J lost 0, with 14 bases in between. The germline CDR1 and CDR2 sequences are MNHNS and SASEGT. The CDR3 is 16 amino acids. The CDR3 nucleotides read TGTGCCAGCAGTGAGAATGGGAGGGAACCTAACTATGGCTACACCTTC. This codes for CASSENGREPNYGYTF.

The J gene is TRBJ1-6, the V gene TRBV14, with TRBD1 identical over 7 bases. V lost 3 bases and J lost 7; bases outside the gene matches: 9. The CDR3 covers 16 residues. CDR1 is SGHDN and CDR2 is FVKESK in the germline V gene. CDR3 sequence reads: CASSHREGARNSPLHF. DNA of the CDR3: TGTGCCAGCAGCCATCGGGAGGGGGCTCGAAATTCACCCCTCCACTTT. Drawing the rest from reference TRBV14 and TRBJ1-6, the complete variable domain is EAGVTQFPSHSVIEKGQTVTLRCDPISGHDNLYWYRRVMGKEIKFLLHFVKESKQDESGMPNNRFLAERTGGTYSTLKVQPAELEDSGVYFCASSHREGARNSPLHFGNGTRLTVT.

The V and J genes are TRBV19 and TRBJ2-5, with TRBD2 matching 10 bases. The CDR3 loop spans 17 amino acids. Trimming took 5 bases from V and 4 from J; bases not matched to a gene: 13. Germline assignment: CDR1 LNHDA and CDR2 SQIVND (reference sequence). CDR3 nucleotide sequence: TGTGCCAGTAGTGTAGCGGGAGGTAAGGTCAGAAGAGAGACCCAGTACTTC. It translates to CASSVAGGKVRRETQYF.